The 13 T cell receptor beta chains presented below share a single source sample, sequenced in a study of hypomethylating agent response in myelodysplastic syndrome. This table comes from immunoSEQ multiplex PCR, and its TCRdb copy is limited to in-frame clones, with some not included. The repertoire includes about 3,100 clones, 70% to 80% of them detected once, and 12% sits in the top ten. The sample consisted of bone marrow, taken before or after starting hypomethylating agent treatment for myelodysplastic syndrome (not recorded which). The receptors originated from a human donor with myelodysplastic syndrome.

Written as DNA, the CDR3 is TGTGCCAGCTCACCAGGGGCCACAGATACGCAGTATTTT. This gives the protein CASSPGATDTQYF. The chain employs TRBV18 and TRBJ2-3; D may be TRBD1 (5 bases). Trimming removed 2 bases at V and 2 bases at J, with 5 bases between. Germline V CDR1 and CDR2: KGHSH, LQKENI. The CDR3 contains 13 residues.

Comments on this clone: At one of its ends the junction is not consistent with the germline gene, which may arise from a read error. This same CDR3 is encoded by further DNA sequences in the sample. The chain carries TRBV2 and TRBJ2-2, with D possibly being TRBD1 or TRBD2 (6 bases each). The length of the CDR3 is 15 residues. The germline V gene has CDR1 SNHLY and CDR2 FYNNEI. The CDR3 loop reads CASSEIGGGTGELFF. CDR3 DNA: TGTGCCAGCAGTGAAATAGGGGGAGGCACCGGGGAACTGTTTTTT.

This chain uses TRBV19 with TRBJ2-7; 8 nucleotides match TRBD2. In germline, CDR1 is LNHDA, CDR2 SQIVND (reference sequence). V was clipped by 4 bases and J by 4 bases; unmatched bases: 9. The CDR3 spans 15 residues. This CDR3 reads CASSTPEAGVYEQYF. The CDR3 nucleotides read TGTGCCAGTAGTACCCCCGAAGCGGGGGTGTACGAGCAGTACTTC.

The chain is built from TRBV5-1 and TRBJ2-1, with D possibly being TRBD1 or TRBD2 (5 bases each). Germline loops: CDR1 SGHRS, CDR2 YFSETQ. This CDR3 is built from 16 residues. V dropped 0 bases and J dropped 7 bases, with 17 bases sitting between them. The CDR3 sequence: CASSLGGGVTLNEQFF. The CDR3 DNA reads as TGCGCCAGCAGCTTGGGTGGGGGAGTAACCTTGAATGAGCAGTTCTTC.

This chain links TRBV2 with TRBJ2-1; either TRBD1 or TRBD2 may fit D (5 bases each). Trimming removed 3 bases from V and 6 bases from J, with 15 bases in between. CDR1 is SNHLY, CDR2 FYNNEI, per germline. The CDR3 covers 15 residues. The DNA of the CDR3 is TGTGCCAGCAGTGACCCCGGGGCCACATTCAATGAGCAGTTCTTC. As protein: CASSDPGATFNEQFF.

This sequence joins TRBV29-1 and TRBJ2-2, with D hard to call. The CDR3 extends over 14 amino acids. Germline V gene data show CDR1 as SQVTM and CDR2 as ANQGSEA. V lost 2 bases and J lost 0, with 7 bases in between. The CDR3 nucleotides are TGCAGCGTTGAAAGACTCGCGAACACCGGGGAGCTGTTTTTT. It translates to CSVERLANTGELFF.

The chain joins TRBV10-3 to TRBJ2-1, with D hard to call. CDR1 is ENHRY and CDR2 is SYGVKD in the germline V gene. V was trimmed by 6 bases and J by 9 bases, leaving 12 bases between them. The CDR3 has 12 residues. CDR3 in DNA: TGTGCCATCAGAGACGACCCCAGTGAGCAGTTCTTC. It yields the protein CAIRDDPSEQFF.

The chain recombines TRBV6-6 with TRBJ2-3, with D perhaps TRBD1 or TRBD2 (5 bases each). CDR3 length equals 12 residues. Germline loops: CDR1 MNHNY, CDR2 SVGAGI (reference sequence). Deletions cut 5 bases from V and 5 bases from J, with 8 bases between. The CDR3, as DNA: TGTGCCAGCAGTACTGGGGGAGATACGCAGTATTTT. This translates into CASSTGGDTQYF.

J is TRBJ2-3 and V is TRBV27; D gene ambiguous. CDR1 and CDR2 from the germline V gene are MNHEY and SMNVEV (reference sequence). This CDR3 comprises 13 residues. V was trimmed by 6 bases and J by 1 base, leaving 8 bases between them. The DNA for the CDR3 is TGTGCCAGCAGGAGTATGGGCACAGATACGCAGTATTTT. Its translation is CASRSMGTDTQYF.

V usage is TRBV6-1 and J usage is TRBJ1-5; 9 nucleotides align to TRBD1. Unmatched junction bases numbered 6, after V lost 6 bases and J lost 6 bases. Germline CDR1 and CDR2: MNHNS and SASEGT. The CDR3 runs 14 residues. CDR3 in DNA: TGTGCCAGCAGGAGGACAGGGGTATTTCAGCCCCAGCATTTT. It yields the protein CASRRTGVFQPQHF.

The chain employs TRBV7-6 and TRBJ1-5; D remains unclear. Trimming removed 0 bases at V and 9 bases at J, with 9 bases between. Germline-derived CDR1 and CDR2 are SGHVS and FNYEAQ. The CDR3 runs to 13 residues. The CDR3 is CASSLAGLGPQHF. The CDR3 DNA is TGTGCCAGCAGCTTAGCGGGATTGGGGCCCCAGCATTTT.

This chain links TRBV11-1 with TRBJ1-1; TRBD1 matches at 8 bases. Losses at the gene ends were 5 bases for V and 1 base for J; bases not matched to a gene: 12. There are 17 residues in the CDR3. Germline V gives CDR1 SGHAT, CDR2 FQDESV (reference sequence). CDR3 coding DNA: TGTGCCAGCAGCGCCCGCCTACAGGGGGTAAGGAACACTGAAGCTTTCTTT. Amino acids: CASSARLQGVRNTEAFF.

The chain links TRBV11-3 to TRBJ1-4, with 10 bases aligning to TRBD1. V dropped 2 bases and J dropped 13; count of bases not matched to a gene: 16. The CDR3 contains 17 residues. Germline CDR1 SGHNT, CDR2 YENEEA. The CDR3 here is CASSLRHPGQGMGGLFF. The CDR3 nucleotides are TGTGCCAGCAGCTTACGCCATCCGGGACAGGGGATGGGCGGACTGTTTTTT.